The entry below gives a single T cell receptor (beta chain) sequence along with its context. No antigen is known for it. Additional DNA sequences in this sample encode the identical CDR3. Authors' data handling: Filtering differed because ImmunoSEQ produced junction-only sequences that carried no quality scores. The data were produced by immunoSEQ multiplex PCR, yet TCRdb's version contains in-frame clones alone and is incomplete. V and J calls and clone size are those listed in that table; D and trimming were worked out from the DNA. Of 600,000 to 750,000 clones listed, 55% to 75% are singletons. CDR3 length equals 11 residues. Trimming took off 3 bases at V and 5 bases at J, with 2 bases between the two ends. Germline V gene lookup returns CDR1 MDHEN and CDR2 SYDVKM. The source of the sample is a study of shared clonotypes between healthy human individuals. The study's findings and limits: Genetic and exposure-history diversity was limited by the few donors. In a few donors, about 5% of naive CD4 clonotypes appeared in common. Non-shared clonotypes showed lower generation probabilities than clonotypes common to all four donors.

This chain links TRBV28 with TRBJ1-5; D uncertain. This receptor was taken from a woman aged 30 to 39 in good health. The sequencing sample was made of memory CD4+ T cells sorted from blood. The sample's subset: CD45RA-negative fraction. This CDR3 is CASSFDQPQHF. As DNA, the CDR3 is TGTGCCAGCAGTTTCGATCAGCCCCAGCATTTT.